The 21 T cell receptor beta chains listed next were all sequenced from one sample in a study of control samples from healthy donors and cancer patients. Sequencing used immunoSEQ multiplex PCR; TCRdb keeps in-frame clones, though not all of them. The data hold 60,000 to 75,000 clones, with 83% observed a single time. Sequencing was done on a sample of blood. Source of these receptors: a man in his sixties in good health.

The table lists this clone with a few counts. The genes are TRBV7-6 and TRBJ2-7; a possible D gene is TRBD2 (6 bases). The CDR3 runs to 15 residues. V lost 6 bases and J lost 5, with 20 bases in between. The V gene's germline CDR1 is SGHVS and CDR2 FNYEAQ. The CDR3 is CASSSLTDGSHEQYF. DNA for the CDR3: TGTGCCAGCAGTTCCTTAACGGACGGGAGCCACGAGCAGTACTTC.

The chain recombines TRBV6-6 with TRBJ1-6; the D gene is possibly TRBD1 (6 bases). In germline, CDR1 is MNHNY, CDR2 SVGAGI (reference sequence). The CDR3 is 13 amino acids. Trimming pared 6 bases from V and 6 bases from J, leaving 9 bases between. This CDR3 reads CASRPGVNSPLHF. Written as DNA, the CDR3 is TGTGCCAGCAGGCCAGGGGTTAATTCACCCCTCCACTTT.

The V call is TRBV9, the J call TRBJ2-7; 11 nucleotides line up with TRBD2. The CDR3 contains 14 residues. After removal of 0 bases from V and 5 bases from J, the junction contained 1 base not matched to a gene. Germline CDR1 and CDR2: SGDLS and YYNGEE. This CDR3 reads CASSVGLAGNEQYF. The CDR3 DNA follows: TGTGCCAGCAGCGTAGGACTAGCGGGAAACGAGCAGTACTTC.

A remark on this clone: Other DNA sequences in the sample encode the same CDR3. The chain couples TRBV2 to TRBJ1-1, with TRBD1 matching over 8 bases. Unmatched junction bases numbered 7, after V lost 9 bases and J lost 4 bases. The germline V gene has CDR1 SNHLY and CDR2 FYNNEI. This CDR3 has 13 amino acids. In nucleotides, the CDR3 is TGTGCCAGTAGGAGACAGGGGCTCACTGAAGCTTTCTTT. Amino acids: CASRRQGLTEAFF. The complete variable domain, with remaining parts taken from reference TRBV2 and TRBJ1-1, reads EPEVTQTPSHQVTQMGQEVILRCVPISNHLYFYWYRQILGQKVEFLVSFYNNEISEKSEIFDDQFSVERPDGSNFTLKIRSTKLEDSAMYFCASRRQGLTEAFFGQGTRLTVV.

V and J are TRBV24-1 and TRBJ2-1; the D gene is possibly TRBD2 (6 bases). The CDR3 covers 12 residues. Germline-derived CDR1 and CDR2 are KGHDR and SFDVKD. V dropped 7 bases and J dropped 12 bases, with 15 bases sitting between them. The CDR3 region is CATSDRLGGQFF. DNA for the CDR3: TGTGCCACCAGCGATAGACTAGGTGGGCAGTTCTTC.

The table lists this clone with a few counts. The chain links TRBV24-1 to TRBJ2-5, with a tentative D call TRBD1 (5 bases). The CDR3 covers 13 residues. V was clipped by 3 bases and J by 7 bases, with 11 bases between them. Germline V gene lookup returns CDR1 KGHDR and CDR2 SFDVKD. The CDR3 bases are TGTGCCACCAGTGATGGGGCGTCCAGGACCCAGTACTTC. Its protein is CATSDGASRTQYF.

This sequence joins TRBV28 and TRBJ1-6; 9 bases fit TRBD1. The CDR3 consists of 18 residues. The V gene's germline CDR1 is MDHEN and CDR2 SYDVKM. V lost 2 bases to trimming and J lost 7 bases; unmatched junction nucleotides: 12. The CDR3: CASSLRQGGTGRNSPLHF. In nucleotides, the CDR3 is TGTGCCAGCAGTTTACGACAGGGGGGCACTGGTAGGAATTCACCCCTCCACTTT.

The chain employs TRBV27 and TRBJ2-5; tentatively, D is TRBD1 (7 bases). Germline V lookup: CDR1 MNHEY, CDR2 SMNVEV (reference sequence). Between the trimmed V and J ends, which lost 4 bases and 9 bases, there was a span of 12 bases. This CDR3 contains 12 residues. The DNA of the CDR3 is TGTGCCAGCAGTTCAGCAGGGGGGTCCCAGTACTTC. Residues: CASSSAGGSQYF.

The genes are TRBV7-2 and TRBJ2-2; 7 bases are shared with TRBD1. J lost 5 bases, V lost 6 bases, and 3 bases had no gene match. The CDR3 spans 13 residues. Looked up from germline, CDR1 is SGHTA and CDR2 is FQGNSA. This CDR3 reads CASSQQGTGELFF. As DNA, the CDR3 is TGTGCCAGCAGTCAACAGGGGACCGGGGAGCTGTTTTTT.

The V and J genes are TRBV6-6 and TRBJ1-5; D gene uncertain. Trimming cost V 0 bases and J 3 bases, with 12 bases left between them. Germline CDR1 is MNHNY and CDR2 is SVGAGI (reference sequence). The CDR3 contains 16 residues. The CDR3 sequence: CASSYSGGAANQPQHF. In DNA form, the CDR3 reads TGTGCCAGCAGTTACTCGGGAGGAGCCGCCAATCAGCCCCAGCATTTT.

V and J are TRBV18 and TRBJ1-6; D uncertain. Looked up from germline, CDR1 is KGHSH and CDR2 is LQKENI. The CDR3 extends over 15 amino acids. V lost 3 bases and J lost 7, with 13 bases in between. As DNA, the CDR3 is TGTGCCAGCTCACCGGGTACGCAGGACAATTCACCCCTCCACTTT. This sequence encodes CASSPGTQDNSPLHF.

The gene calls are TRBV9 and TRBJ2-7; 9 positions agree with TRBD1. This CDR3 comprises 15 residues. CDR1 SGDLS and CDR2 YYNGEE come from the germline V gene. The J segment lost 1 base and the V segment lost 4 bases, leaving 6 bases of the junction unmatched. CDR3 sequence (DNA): TGTGCCAGCAGCCGCCGGGACAGGGAGTCCTACGAGCAGTACTTC. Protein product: CASSRRDRESYEQYF.

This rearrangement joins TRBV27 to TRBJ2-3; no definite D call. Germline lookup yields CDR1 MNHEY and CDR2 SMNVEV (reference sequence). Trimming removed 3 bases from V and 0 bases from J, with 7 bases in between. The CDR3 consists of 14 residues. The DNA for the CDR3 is TGTGCCAGCAGTTTCGACGCCAGCACAGATACGCAGTATTTT. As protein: CASSFDASTDTQYF.

In DNA, the CDR3 is TGCGCCAGCAGAGATGAGACAGGGGGCTACGAGCAGTACTTC. It yields the protein CASRDETGGYEQYF. The rearrangement uses TRBV5-1 and TRBJ2-7; TRBD1 matches at 9 bases. The ends lost 5 bases at V and 3 bases at J; junction bases unmatched: 6. The CDR3 totals 14 residues. Per the germline V gene, CDR1 is SGHRS and CDR2 is YFSETQ.

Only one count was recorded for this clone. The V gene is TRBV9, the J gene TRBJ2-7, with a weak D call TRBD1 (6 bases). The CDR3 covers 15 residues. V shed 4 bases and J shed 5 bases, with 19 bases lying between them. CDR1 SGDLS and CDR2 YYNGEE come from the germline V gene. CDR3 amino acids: CASSSNPDRFNEQYF. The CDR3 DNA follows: TGTGCCAGCAGCTCCAACCCCGACAGGTTCAACGAGCAGTACTTC.

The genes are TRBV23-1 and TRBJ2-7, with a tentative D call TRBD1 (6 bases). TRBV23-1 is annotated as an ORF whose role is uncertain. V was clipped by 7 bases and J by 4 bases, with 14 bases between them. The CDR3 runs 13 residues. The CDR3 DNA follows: TGCGCCAGCATACGTCAGGGGTATTACGAGCAGTACTTC. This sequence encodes CASIRQGYYEQYF.

The CDR3 bases are TGTGCCAGAAGACACAGCAATCAGCCCCAGCATTTT. This translates into CARRHSNQPQHF. The chain combines TRBV19 with TRBJ1-5; D gene ambiguous. V dropped 9 bases and J dropped 1 base, with 7 bases sitting between them. CDR1 is LNHDA, CDR2 SQIVND, per germline (reference sequence). The length of the CDR3 is 12 residues.

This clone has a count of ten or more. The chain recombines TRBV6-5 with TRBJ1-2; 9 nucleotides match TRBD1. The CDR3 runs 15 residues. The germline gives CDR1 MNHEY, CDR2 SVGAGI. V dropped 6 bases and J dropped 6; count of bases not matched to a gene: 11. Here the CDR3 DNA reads TGTGCCAGCAGAGTACCGGGACAGGGAGTGGATGGCTACACCTTC. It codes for CASRVPGQGVDGYTF.

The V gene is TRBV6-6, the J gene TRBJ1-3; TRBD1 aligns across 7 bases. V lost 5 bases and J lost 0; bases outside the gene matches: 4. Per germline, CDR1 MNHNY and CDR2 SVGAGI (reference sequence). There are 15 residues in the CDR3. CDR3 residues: CASSLTGSSGNTIYF. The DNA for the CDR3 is TGTGCCAGCAGTCTGACAGGGAGCTCTGGAAACACCATATATTTT.

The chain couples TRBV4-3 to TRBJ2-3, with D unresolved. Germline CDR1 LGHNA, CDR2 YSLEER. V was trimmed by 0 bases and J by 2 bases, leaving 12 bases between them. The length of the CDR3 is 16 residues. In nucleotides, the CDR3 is TGCGCCAGCAGCCAAGATCTCGGCAGTATCACAGATACGCAGTATTTT. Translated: CASSQDLGSITDTQYF.

CDR3 sequence (DNA): TGCAGCGTTGAGTTACTAACGAATACGCAGTATTTT. As protein: CSVELLTNTQYF. This chain joins TRBV29-1 and TRBJ2-3; the D is unclear. CDR3 length equals 12 residues. CDR1 SQVTM and CDR2 ANQGSEA come from the germline V gene. The V end lost 3 bases, the J end lost 7 bases, and 11 bases lay between the germline ends.